The T cell receptor beta chain described here comes from a study of shared clonotypes between healthy human individuals. Points on this clone: As yet, its antigen is unknown.

Study observations and caveats: All-four-donor shared clonotypes had higher generation probabilities than non-shared clonotypes did. What naive subsets generally showed was a larger estimated richness than memory subsets showed.

Cells designated naive CD8 were CD45RO-negative and were positively selected for CCR7, with terminally differentiated effector memory CD45RA+ cells excluded. Healthy adults negative for HIV, lacking recent acute infections or vaccinations, served as donors. Germline CDR1 reads MGHRA; CDR2 reads YSYEKL. The CDR3 is made up of 15 amino acids. V lost 0 bases to trimming and J lost 3 bases; unmatched junction nucleotides: 2. Each replicate PCR on the sorted subsets used roughly 200 ng DNA (around 31,000 T cell genomes). Method: immunoSEQ multiplex PCR; TCRdb's copy keeps in-frame clones and lacks some. The table records around 600,000 clones, roughly 98% of them present only once.

The specimen was naive CD8+ T cells sorted from blood. The gene calls are TRBV4-1 and TRBJ2-1, with 7 bases fitting TRBD2. This TCR came from a man in his thirties or forties in good health. In DNA form, the CDR3 reads TGCGCCAGCAGCCAAGATCGGACTAGCTACAATGAGCAGTTCTTC. Its protein product is CASSQDRTSYNEQFF.